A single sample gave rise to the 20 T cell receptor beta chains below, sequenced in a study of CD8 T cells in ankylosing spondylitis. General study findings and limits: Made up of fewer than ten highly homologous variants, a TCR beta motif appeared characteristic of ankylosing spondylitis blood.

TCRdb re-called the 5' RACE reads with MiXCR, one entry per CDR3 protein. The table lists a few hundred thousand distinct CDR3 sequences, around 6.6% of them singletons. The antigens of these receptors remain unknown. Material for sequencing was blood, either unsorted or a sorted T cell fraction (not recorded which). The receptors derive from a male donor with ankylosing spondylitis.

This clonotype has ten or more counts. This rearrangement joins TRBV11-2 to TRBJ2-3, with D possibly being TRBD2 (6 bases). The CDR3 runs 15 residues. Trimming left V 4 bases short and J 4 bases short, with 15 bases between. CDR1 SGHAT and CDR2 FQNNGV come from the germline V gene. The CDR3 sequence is CASSSEQTSADTQYF. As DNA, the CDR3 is TGTGCCAGCAGCTCCGAACAGACTAGTGCAGATACGCAGTATTTT.

CDR3 bases: TGCGCCAGCAGCAGAATCAGATTAGCGGAGAGCACAGATACGCAGTATTTT. It codes for CASSRIRLAESTDTQYF. This chain joins TRBV4-1 and TRBJ2-3, with D possibly being TRBD2 (6 bases). Germline V gene lookup returns CDR1 MGHRA and CDR2 YSYEKL. Trimming took off 5 bases at V and 0 bases at J, with 18 bases between the two ends. The length of the CDR3 is 17 residues.

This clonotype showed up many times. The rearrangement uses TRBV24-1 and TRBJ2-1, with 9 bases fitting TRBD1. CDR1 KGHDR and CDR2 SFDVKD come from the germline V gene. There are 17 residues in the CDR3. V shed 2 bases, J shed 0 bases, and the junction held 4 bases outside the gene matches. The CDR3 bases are TGTGCCACCAGTGATTACGGGACAGGGAGCTCCTACAATGAGCAGTTCTTC. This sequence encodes CATSDYGTGSSYNEQFF.

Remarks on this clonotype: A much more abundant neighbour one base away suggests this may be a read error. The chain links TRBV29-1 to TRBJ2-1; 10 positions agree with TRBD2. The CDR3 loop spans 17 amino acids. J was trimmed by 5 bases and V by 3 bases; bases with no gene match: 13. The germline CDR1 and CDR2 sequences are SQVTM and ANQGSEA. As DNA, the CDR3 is TGCAGCGTTGATAATCGGAGGCTAGCGGGAGACCACAATGAGCAGTTCTTC. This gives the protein CSVDNRRLAGDHNEQFF.

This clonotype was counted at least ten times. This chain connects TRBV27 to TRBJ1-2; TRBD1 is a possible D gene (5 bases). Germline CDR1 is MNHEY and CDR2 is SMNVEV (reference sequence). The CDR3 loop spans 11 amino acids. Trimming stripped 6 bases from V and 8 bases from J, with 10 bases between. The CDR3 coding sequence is TGTGCCAGCAGCTCCGGGGCAGGCTACACCTTC. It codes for CASSSGAGYTF.

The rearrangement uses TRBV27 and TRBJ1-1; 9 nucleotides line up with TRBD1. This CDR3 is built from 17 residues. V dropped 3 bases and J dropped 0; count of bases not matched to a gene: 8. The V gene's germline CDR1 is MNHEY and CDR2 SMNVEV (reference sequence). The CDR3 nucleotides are TGTGCCAGCAGTTTCGGGACAGGGTTGGGGATGAACACTGAAGCTTTCTTT. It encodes CASSFGTGLGMNTEAFF.

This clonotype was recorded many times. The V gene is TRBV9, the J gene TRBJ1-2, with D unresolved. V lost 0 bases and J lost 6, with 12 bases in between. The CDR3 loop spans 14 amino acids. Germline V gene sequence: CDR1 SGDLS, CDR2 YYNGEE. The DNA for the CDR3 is TGTGCCAGCAGCGTAGCAGGTTTAAGGGATGGCTACACCTTC. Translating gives CASSVAGLRDGYTF.

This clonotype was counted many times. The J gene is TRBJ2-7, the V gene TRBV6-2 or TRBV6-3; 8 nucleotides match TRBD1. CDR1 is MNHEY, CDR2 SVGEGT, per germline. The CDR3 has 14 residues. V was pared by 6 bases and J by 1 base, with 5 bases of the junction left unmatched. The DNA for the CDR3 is TGTGCCAGCAGAACCCGGACAGGGTCCTACGAGCAGTACTTC. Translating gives CASRTRTGSYEQYF.

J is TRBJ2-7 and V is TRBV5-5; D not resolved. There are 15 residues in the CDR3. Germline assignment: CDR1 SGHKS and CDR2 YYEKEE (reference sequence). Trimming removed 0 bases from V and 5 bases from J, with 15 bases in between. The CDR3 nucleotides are TGTGCCAGCAGCTTGGACCCCAGGATAGTCCACGAGCAGTACTTC. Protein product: CASSLDPRIVHEQYF.

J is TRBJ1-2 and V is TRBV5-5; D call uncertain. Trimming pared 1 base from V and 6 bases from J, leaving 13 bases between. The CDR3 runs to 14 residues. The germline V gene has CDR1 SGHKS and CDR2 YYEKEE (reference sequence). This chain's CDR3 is CASSLQRTIHGYTF. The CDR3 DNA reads TGTGCCAGCAGCTTGCAGAGGACGATTCATGGCTACACCTTC.

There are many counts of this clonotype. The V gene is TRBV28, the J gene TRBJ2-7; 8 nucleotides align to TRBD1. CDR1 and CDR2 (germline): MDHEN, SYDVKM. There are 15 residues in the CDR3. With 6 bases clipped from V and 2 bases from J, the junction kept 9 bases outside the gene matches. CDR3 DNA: TGTGCCAGCAGCCAAGAGACAGGGGCGGCCTACGAGCAGTACTTC. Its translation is CASSQETGAAYEQYF.

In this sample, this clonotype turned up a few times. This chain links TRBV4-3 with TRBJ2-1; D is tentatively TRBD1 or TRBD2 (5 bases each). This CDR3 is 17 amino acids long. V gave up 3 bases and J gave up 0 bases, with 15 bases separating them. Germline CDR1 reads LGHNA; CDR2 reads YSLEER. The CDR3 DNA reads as TGCGCCAGCAGCCATGCCCGGGAAGGGGCCTCCTACAATGAGCAGTTCTTC. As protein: CASSHAREGASYNEQFF.

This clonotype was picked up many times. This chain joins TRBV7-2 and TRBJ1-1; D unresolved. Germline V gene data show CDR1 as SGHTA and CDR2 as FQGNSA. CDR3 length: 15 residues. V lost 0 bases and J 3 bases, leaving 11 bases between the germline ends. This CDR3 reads CASSLAWGLDTEAFF. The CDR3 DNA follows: TGTGCCAGCAGCTTAGCGTGGGGTTTGGACACTGAAGCTTTCTTT.

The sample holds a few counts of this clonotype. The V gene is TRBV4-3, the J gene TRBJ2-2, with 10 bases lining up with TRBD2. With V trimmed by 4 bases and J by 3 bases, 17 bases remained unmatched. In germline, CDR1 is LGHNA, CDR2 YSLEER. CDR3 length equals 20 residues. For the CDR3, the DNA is TGCGCCAGCAGCCGCCTAACCCCCCCAGCGGGAGGGCTAGACACCGGGGAGCTGTTTTTT. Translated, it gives CASSRLTPPAGGLDTGELFF.

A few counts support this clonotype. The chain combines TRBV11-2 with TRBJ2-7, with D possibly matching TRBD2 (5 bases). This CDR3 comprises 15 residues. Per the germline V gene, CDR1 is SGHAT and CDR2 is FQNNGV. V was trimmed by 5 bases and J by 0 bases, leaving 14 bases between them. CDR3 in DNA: TGTGCCAGCAGCCATTCTTCGGGGAGCTCCTACGAGCAGTACTTC. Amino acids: CASSHSSGSSYEQYF. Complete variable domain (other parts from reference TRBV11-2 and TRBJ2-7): EAGVAQSPRYKIIEKRQSVAFWCNPISGHATLYWYQQILGQGPKLLIQFQNNGVVDDSQLPKDRFSAERLKGVDSTLKIQPAKLEDSAVYLCASSHSSGSSYEQYFGPGTRLTVT.

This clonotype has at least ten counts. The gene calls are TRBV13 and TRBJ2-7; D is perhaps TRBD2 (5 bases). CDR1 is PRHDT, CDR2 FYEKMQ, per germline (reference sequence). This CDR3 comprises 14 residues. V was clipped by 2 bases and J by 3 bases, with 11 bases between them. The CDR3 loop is CASSLNRGDYEQYF. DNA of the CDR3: TGTGCCAGCAGCTTAAATCGGGGAGACTACGAGCAGTACTTC.

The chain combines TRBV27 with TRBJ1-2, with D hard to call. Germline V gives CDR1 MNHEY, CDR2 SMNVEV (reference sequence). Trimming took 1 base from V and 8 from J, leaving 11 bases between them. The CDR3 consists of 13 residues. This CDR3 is CASSLFVGGGYTF. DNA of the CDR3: TGTGCCAGCAGTTTATTTGTGGGTGGCGGCTACACCTTC.

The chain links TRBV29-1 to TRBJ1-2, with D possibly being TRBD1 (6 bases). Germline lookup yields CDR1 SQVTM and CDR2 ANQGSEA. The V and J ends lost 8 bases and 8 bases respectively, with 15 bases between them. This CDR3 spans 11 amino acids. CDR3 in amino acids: CSPYRDGGYTF. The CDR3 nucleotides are TGCAGCCCCTACAGGGACGGAGGCTACACCTTC.

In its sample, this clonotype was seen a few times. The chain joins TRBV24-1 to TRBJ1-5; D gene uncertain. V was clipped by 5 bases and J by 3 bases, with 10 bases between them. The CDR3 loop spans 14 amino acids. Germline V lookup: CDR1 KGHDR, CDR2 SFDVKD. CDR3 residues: CATSAAAYNQPQHF. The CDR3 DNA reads TGTGCCACCAGTGCGGCGGCCTACAATCAGCCCCAGCATTTT.

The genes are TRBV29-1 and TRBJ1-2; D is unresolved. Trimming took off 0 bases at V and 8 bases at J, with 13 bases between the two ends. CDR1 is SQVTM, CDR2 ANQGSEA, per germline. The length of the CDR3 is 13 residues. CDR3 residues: CSVEDGRGGGYTF. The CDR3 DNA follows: TGCAGCGTTGAAGATGGTCGGGGAGGGGGCTACACCTTC.